The clone carrying this T cell receptor beta chain has a handful of counts. The CDR3 totals 16 residues. Losses at the gene ends were 5 bases for V and 0 bases for J; bases not matched to a gene: 7. CDR1 MNHEY and CDR2 SMNVEV come from the germline V gene (reference sequence). The TCRbeta library incorporated unique molecular identifiers. TCRdb fed the PCR reads into MiXCR, producing one record per CDR3 protein. The sample has about 370,000 distinct CDR3 sequences; around 21% are singletons. The record originates from a study of T-cell reconstitution after alpha-beta-depleted transplantation in children.

The rearrangement joins TRBV27 to TRBJ2-5; the match to TRBD1 covers 9 bases. The TCR sequence derives from a human donor who donated a stem cell graft to a child with acute myeloid leukemia. The sample here was PBMCs from the stem cell graft donor, taken from the stem cell graft. CDR3 DNA sequence: TGTGCCAGCAGTGAAAGGGACAGGGCGTACCAAGAGACCCAGTACTTC. Translation gives CASSERDRAYQETQYF.